This passage covers 27 T cell receptor beta chains from one sample sequenced in a study of cytomegalovirus exposure and HLA in healthy donors. 13 Jbeta primers and 60 Vbeta primers were used for the PCR. The repertoire was sequenced with immunoSEQ multiplex PCR; TCRdb's copy has only in-frame clones and lacks some. The data contain around 230,000 clones, 78% of them singletons. Sample: PBMCs. The receptors originated from a boy aged 5-17 years in good health and CMV-seronegative.

The rearrangement uses TRBV27 and TRBJ2-7, with 7 bases aligning to TRBD2. The CDR3 sequence is 13 residues long. The V gene end was trimmed by 3 bases and the J gene end by 2 bases; junction bases not matched to a gene: 1. Germline loops: CDR1 MNHEY, CDR2 SMNVEV (reference sequence). The DNA of the CDR3 is TGTGCCAGCAGTTTTCGGGAGGCCTACGAGCAGTACTTC. Translating it yields CASSFREAYEQYF.

The rearrangement links TRBV9 to TRBJ2-3; 10 bases are shared with TRBD2. Germline V gene data show CDR1 as SGDLS and CDR2 as YYNGEE. The CDR3 covers 17 residues. J gave up 4 bases and V 3 bases, and 11 bases lay outside the gene matches. In nucleotides, the CDR3 is TGTGCCAGCAGCGCTCCTATCAGCGGGGGGGCTTCAGATACGCAGTATTTT. Translating it yields CASSAPISGGASDTQYF.

This rearrangement joins TRBV11-2 to TRBJ2-7; D is possibly TRBD2 (5 bases). Per the germline V gene, CDR1 is SGHAT and CDR2 is FQNNGV. Deletions cut 1 base from V and 5 bases from J, with 15 bases between. The CDR3 totals 15 residues. The CDR3 DNA sequence: TGTGCCAGCAGCTTAGTAGGGCTAGCTCTGGACGAGCAGTACTTC. This translates into CASSLVGLALDEQYF. Together with reference TRBV11-2 and TRBJ2-7, the CDR3 gives the full variable domain: EAGVAQSPRYKIIEKRQSVAFWCNPISGHATLYWYQQILGQGPKLLIQFQNNGVVDDSQLPKDRFSAERLKGVDSTLKIQPAKLEDSAVYLCASSLVGLALDEQYFGPGTRLTVT.

The V gene is TRBV30, the J gene TRBJ2-1; 12 bases line up with TRBD2. The CDR3 is 15 residues long. V was clipped by 1 base and J by 4 bases; unmatched bases: 2. Germline CDR1 reads GTSNPN; CDR2 reads SVGIG (reference sequence). This CDR3 reads CAWSALAGGYNEQFF. CDR3 nucleotides: TGTGCCTGGAGTGCTCTAGCGGGAGGGTACAATGAGCAGTTCTTC.

This clone was counted only a few times. The sample carries other DNA sequences with the same CDR3. This chain joins TRBV6-5 and TRBJ1-2; 9 positions match TRBD1. J was trimmed by 5 bases and V by 6 bases; bases with no gene match: 1. The CDR3 contains 12 residues. Looked up from germline, CDR1 is MNHEY and CDR2 is SVGAGI. CDR3 amino acids: CASRTGGYGYTF. CDR3 nucleotide sequence: TGTGCCAGCAGGACAGGGGGTTATGGCTACACCTTC.

The chain employs TRBV5-4 and TRBJ1-1; the D gene is possibly TRBD1 (6 bases). Germline lookup yields CDR1 SGHNT and CDR2 YYREEE (reference sequence). Trimming removed 4 bases from V and 5 bases from J, with 12 bases in between. This CDR3 is built from 13 residues. DNA for the CDR3: TGTGCCAGCAGCCCAGAGAGGGGGACTGAAGCTTTCTTT. It specifies CASSPERGTEAFF.

This chain joins TRBV6-6 and TRBJ1-5; the D is unclear. Germline assignment: CDR1 MNHNY and CDR2 SVGAGI (reference sequence). There are 16 residues in the CDR3. V was shortened by 0 bases and J by 6 bases, with 15 bases between the two germline ends. The CDR3 DNA follows: TGTGCCAGCAGTTACTCTAGAGGCCCTAGAAGTCAGCCCCAGCATTTT. This translates into CASSYSRGPRSQPQHF.

The J gene is TRBJ2-5, the V gene TRBV9; 7 positions agree with TRBD1. The V and J ends lost 5 bases and 4 bases, in that order; junction bases with no gene match: 11. This CDR3 region has 15 residues. Germline-derived CDR1 and CDR2 are SGDLS and YYNGEE. The CDR3 loop is CASSFRLTGAETQYF. DNA of the CDR3: TGTGCCAGCAGTTTCAGACTCACAGGGGCAGAGACCCAGTACTTC.

The gene calls are TRBV7-2 and TRBJ1-1, with 7 bases that match TRBD1. The CDR3 extends over 14 amino acids. Germline V gene lookup returns CDR1 SGHTA and CDR2 FQGNSA. Trimming took 5 bases from V and 3 from J; bases not matched to a gene: 6. CDR3 amino acids: CASSPWTGDTEAFF. CDR3 DNA: TGTGCCAGCAGCCCCTGGACAGGCGACACTGAAGCTTTCTTT.

This chain uses TRBV5-1 with TRBJ1-2; TRBD1 matches at 7 bases. The trim removed 0 bases at V and 1 base at J, leaving 6 bases unmatched. The length of the CDR3 is 16 residues. The germline CDR1 and CDR2 sequences are SGHRS and YFSETQ. The CDR3 loop reads CASSLGPGQSNYGYTF. The CDR3 nucleotides read TGCGCCAGCAGCTTGGGGCCGGGACAGAGTAACTATGGCTACACCTTC.

The rearrangement links TRBV10-1 to TRBJ2-3, with 14 bases aligning to TRBD2. This CDR3 is 11 amino acids long. Germline lookup yields CDR1 WNHNN and CDR2 SYGVQD (reference sequence). Trimming removed 8 bases from V and 12 bases from J; junction bases left unmatched: 1. CDR3: CASGTSGSQYF. The CDR3, as DNA: TGCGCCAGCGGGACTAGCGGGAGTCAGTATTTT.

Notes on this clone: One end of the junction does not line up with germline, which may come from a read error. The CDR3 loop reads CSSSSGENTIYF. As DNA, the CDR3 is TGTTCCAGCAGCTCCGGGGAAAACACCATATATTTT. The chain joins TRBV7-9 to TRBJ1-3; D is unresolved. This CDR3 region has 12 residues. Germline CDR1 and CDR2: SEHNR and FQNEAQ (reference sequence).

The chain joins TRBV7-9 to TRBJ1-1; D not resolved. The CDR3 runs to 16 residues. The V end was cut by 2 bases, the J end by 8 bases, with 21 bases between. Germline V gene data show CDR1 as SEHNR and CDR2 as FQNEAQ (reference sequence). The CDR3 sequence: CASSLIPRWASREAFF. In DNA, the CDR3 is TGTGCCAGCAGCTTAATTCCCCGTTGGGCTTCCAGGGAAGCTTTCTTT.

The chain carries TRBV4-1 and TRBJ2-1, with 7 bases lining up with TRBD2. CDR3 length: 17 amino acids. With 3 bases clipped from V and 6 bases from J, the junction kept 14 bases outside the gene matches. Germline V CDR1 and CDR2: MGHRA, YSYEKL. CDR3 protein: CASSQTLIGGSRNEQFF. In DNA form, the CDR3 reads TGCGCCAGCAGCCAGACCCTGATAGGCGGGAGCCGCAATGAGCAGTTCTTC.

This clone was picked up a small number of times. The rearrangement uses TRBV10-2 and TRBJ2-3; TRBD2 is a possible D gene (6 bases). The CDR3 has 14 residues. The germline CDR1 and CDR2 sequences are WSHSY and SAAADI. Trimming left V 6 bases short and J 1 base short, with 11 bases between. The CDR3 DNA reads as TGCGCCAGCAGGGTCGGGGGAGGCACAGATACGCAGTATTTT. This encodes CASRVGGGTDTQYF.

The genes are TRBV2 and TRBJ2-7; 10 bases match TRBD1. Germline CDR1 and CDR2: SNHLY and FYNNEI. The CDR3 loop spans 14 amino acids. With V trimmed by 4 bases and J by 5 bases, 5 bases remained unmatched. This chain's CDR3 is CASSGDRGINEQYF. The CDR3 DNA reads as TGTGCCAGCAGTGGGGACAGGGGAATCAACGAGCAGTACTTC.

The chain has TRBV18 and TRBJ1-5; D not certain. Germline-derived CDR1 and CDR2 are KGHSH and LQKENI. The CDR3 totals 16 residues. The V end was cut by 3 bases, the J end by 2 bases, with 14 bases between. The CDR3 region has the DNA TGTGCCAGCTCACCCTCTCGGGTTGTGGGCAATCAGCCCCAGCATTTT. This encodes CASSPSRVVGNQPQHF.

V is TRBV6-1 and J is TRBJ1-6; D is unresolved. V shed 4 bases and J shed 3 bases, with 4 bases lying between them. This CDR3 is built from 13 residues. Germline V gene lookup returns CDR1 MNHNS and CDR2 SASEGT. The CDR3 DNA is TGTGCCAGCAGTGGAGACTATAATTCACCCCTCCACTTT. It specifies CASSGDYNSPLHF.

In this sample, this clone turned up a few times. The gene calls are TRBV18 and TRBJ2-7, with D possibly being TRBD2 (6 bases). CDR3 length: 14 amino acids. V dropped 3 bases and J dropped 6 bases, with 15 bases sitting between them. The germline CDR1 and CDR2 sequences are KGHSH and LQKENI. This CDR3 reads CASSPPTSGLEQYF. CDR3 nucleotide sequence: TGTGCCAGCTCACCCCCGACTAGTGGGCTCGAGCAGTACTTC.

The V call is TRBV11-3, the J call TRBJ1-4, with unresolved D. V lost 2 bases to trimming and J lost 5 bases, with 6 bases between them. Germline assignment: CDR1 SGHNT and CDR2 YENEEA. The CDR3 loop spans 13 amino acids. Here the CDR3 DNA reads TGTGCCAGCAGCTTAACAGCAAATGAAAAACTGTTTTTT. Its protein is CASSLTANEKLFF.

This sequence joins TRBV2 and TRBJ1-1; 7 positions agree with TRBD1. This CDR3 comprises 13 residues. J lost 4 bases, V lost 4 bases, and 3 bases had no gene match. Germline V CDR1 and CDR2: SNHLY, FYNNEI. This CDR3 reads CASSGGQSTEAFF. As DNA, the CDR3 is TGTGCCAGCAGTGGGGGACAGAGCACTGAAGCTTTCTTT.

Turning to this clone: Relative to the germline gene, one junction end is altered; a read error may explain this. This rearrangement joins TRBV30 to TRBJ1-2; 9 nucleotides align to TRBD1. The CDR3 is 18 residues long. In germline, CDR1 is GTSNPN, CDR2 SVGIG (reference sequence). The CDR3, as DNA: TGTGCCTGGAGTGGCCGGGGGCTCGGACAGGGGATTAACTATGGCTACCCCTTC. Translated, it gives CAWSGRGLGQGINYGYPF.

Many counts were recorded for this clone. The genes are TRBV4-1 and TRBJ1-6, with TRBD1 as a possible D gene (5 bases). CDR1 is MGHRA and CDR2 is YSYEKL in the germline V gene. The CDR3 has 16 amino acids. V was pared by 4 bases and J by 9 bases, with 19 bases between. In DNA, the CDR3 is TGCGCCAGCAGCCGCGGGGAGGGGTCTTCTGTTTCACCCCTCCACTTT. This encodes CASSRGEGSSVSPLHF.

The J gene is TRBJ2-2, the V gene TRBV4-1; no clear D gene. The CDR3 covers 16 residues. Trimming stripped 4 bases from V and 7 bases from J, with 19 bases between. Per germline, CDR1 MGHRA and CDR2 YSYEKL. CDR3 sequence reads: CASSRLLVRRGGELFF. The CDR3, as DNA: TGCGCCAGCAGCCGACTCCTAGTCCGTCGAGGCGGGGAGCTGTTTTTT.

This rearrangement joins TRBV27 to TRBJ1-5, with a tentative D call TRBD1 (6 bases). CDR1 is MNHEY and CDR2 is SMNVEV in the germline V gene (reference sequence). Trimming took 2 bases from V and 11 from J, leaving 16 bases between them. The CDR3 runs to 14 residues. CDR3: CASSLTGTSEAQHF. CDR3 DNA sequence: TGTGCCAGCAGTTTAACAGGGACGTCTGAGGCCCAGCATTTT.

The chain recombines TRBV5-5 with TRBJ1-2, with D tentatively TRBD1 (6 bases). V lost 1 base and J lost 5, with 24 bases in between. The CDR3 length is 18 residues. The germline gives CDR1 SGHKS, CDR2 YYEKEE (reference sequence). The CDR3 DNA sequence: TGTGCCAGCAGCTTGACCCCGGGACACATACCTTTAGGGTATGGCTACACCTTC. Protein: CASSLTPGHIPLGYGYTF.

The J gene is TRBJ1-2, the V gene TRBV5-1; D is possibly TRBD1 (5 bases). Trimming cost V 7 bases and J 2 bases, with 15 bases left between them. CDR3 size: 14 residues. Germline V CDR1 and CDR2: SGHRS, YFSETQ. CDR3 coding DNA: TGCGCCAGCTCTCCTCGGACAACCAACTATGGCTACACCTTC. It yields the protein CASSPRTTNYGYTF.